This T cell receptor beta chain is drawn from a study of blood T cells in healthy people across ages. Next came a second PCR, run for about 6 to 12 cycles, which used a sample-barcoded 5' primer along with a J-beta primer mix. From the 5' RACE reads, TCRdb called clonotypes with MiXCR, one entry per CDR3 protein. Altogether some 900,000 distinct CDR3 sequences are present, around 46% being singletons, with the ten largest covering roughly 13%. Study-wide results and caveats: Bulk PBMC profiling left naive and antigen-experienced comparisons inconclusive. The percentage of naive T cells correlated strongly with TCR beta diversity. The long-lived group displayed more naive CD4+ cells, plus higher diversity, than the aged donors did.

The CDR3 covers 14 residues. V was pared by 7 bases and J by 8 bases, with 10 bases of the junction left unmatched. Germline V CDR1 and CDR2: MNHEY, SVGEGT. On this clonotype: Its antigen is as yet unknown.

Samples each yielded at least 5 micrograms of total RNA. Specimen: blood. The chain uses TRBV6-2 or TRBV6-3 and TRBJ2-3; 9 positions match TRBD1. The receptor comes from a man aged 30 to 39 in good health. Here the CDR3 reads CASTSGTGSSTQYF. The CDR3 region has the DNA TGTGCCAGCACCTCTGGGACAGGGTCATCTACGCAGTATTTT.